The text below deals with one T cell receptor beta chain. This specimen comes from a study of blood T cell repertoires in COVID-19. Across the whole study: Acute-phase and convalescent COVID-19 samples originated in the United States, Italy and Spain. PBMCs, B-cell-depleted T cells, or T cells provided the cDNA or gDNA that made up the material.

Original handling: Researchers report that nucleated cell counts were estimated from reference gene primer amplification. Method: immunoSEQ multiplex PCR; TCRdb's copy keeps in-frame clones and lacks some. From that table come the V and J calls and clone size; the DNA was used to work out D and trimming. The sample contains about 150,000 clones, 70% to 85% of which appear only once. V was pared by 1 base and J by 4 bases, with 11 bases between. Germline V lookup: CDR1 SGHTA, CDR2 FQGNSA. The CDR3 runs to 15 residues. This clonotype was obtained from a woman aged 55-69 years with acute or convalescent COVID-19. V gene TRBV7-2 combines with J gene TRBJ2-1; unclear D gene. The specimen was peripheral blood. This chain's CDR3 is CASSLDENYYNEQFF. CDR3 in DNA: TGTGCCAGCAGCTTAGATGAGAACTATTACAATGAGCAGTTCTTC.